This paragraph covers one TCR beta chain sequence. Some clones are missing from TCRdb's copy, which holds only in-frame ones; the method was immunoSEQ multiplex PCR. Of tens of thousands of clones listed, approximately 83% are singletons. The record originates from a study of blood T cell repertoires in COVID-19. Study-wide context: The United States, Italy and Spain provided the acute and convalescent COVID-19 samples. T cells, B-cell-depleted T cells, or PBMCs supplied cDNA or gDNA.

The CDR3 has 15 amino acids. CDR1 and CDR2 (germline): LNHDA, SQIVND (reference sequence). Trimming took 8 bases from V and 0 from J; bases not matched to a gene: 7. The TCR comes from a man aged 80 or over with COVID-19, enrolled during active disease. The gene calls are TRBV19 and TRBJ1-5; 7 bases match TRBD1. Input material: peripheral blood. CDR3: CASRSGGLSNQPQHF. The CDR3 DNA reads as TGTGCCAGTCGGTCAGGGGGTCTTAGCAATCAGCCCCAGCATTTT.